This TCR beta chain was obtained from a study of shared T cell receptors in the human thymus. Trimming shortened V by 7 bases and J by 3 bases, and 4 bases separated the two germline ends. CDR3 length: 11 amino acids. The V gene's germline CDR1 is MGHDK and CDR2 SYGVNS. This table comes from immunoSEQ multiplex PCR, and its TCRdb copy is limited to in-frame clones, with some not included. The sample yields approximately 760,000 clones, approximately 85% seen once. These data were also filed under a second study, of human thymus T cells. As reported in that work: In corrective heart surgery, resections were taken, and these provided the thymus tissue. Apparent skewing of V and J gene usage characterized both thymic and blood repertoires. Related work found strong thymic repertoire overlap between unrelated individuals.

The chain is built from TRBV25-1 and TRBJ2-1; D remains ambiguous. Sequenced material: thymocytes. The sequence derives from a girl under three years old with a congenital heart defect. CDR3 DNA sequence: TGTGCCAGCACTTACTACAATGAGCAGTTCTTC. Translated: CASTYYNEQFF.